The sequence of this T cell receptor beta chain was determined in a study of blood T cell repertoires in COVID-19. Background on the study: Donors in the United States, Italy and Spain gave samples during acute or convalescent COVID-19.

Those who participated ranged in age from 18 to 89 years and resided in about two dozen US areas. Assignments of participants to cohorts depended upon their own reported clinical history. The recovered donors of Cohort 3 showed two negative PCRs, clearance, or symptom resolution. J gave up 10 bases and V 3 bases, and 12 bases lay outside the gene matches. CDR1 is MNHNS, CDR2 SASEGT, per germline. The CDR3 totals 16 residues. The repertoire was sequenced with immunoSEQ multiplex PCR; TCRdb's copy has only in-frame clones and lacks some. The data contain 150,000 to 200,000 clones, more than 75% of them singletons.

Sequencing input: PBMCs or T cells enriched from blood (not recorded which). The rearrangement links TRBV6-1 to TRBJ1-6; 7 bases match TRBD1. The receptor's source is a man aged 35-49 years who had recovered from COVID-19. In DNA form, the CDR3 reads TGTGCCAGCAGTGAGGCTTGGACAGGACGCGAGTCACCCCTCCACTTT. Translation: CASSEAWTGRESPLHF.